Given below is one T cell receptor beta chain in context. Antigen: not known. This entry comes from a study of shared clonotypes between healthy human individuals. About the study: Donor composition was a couple of women and a few men, aged 18 to 49. There were three CD4 naive, three CD4 memory, two CD8 naive and one CD8 memory plates per donor. Study results and limitations: How much donors shared clonotypes was expected to be affected by sequencing depth.

Germline V lookup: CDR1 GTSNPN, CDR2 SVGIG (reference sequence). The V and J ends lost 0 bases and 2 bases respectively, with 12 bases between them. The CDR3 covers 15 residues. The assay was carried out at the deep level. Repertoires were generated with immunoSEQ multiplex PCR, while TCRdb's copy carries only in-frame clones and drops some. The profile shows millions of clones, over 85% of them singletons. The specimen was naive CD4+ T cells sorted from blood. Noted subset: CD45RA+ positively selected. J is TRBJ2-3 and V is TRBV30; D not certain. The receptor was derived from a man younger than 35 in good health. The CDR3 is CAWSVTTLITDTQYF. The CDR3 DNA is TGTGCCTGGAGTGTAACTACCTTAATCACAGATACGCAGTATTTT. The whole variable domain, filled in from reference TRBV30 and TRBJ2-3, reads SQTIHQWPATLVQPVGSPLSLECTVEGTSNPNLYWYRQAAGRGLQLLFYSVGIGQISSEVPQNLSASRPQDRQFILSSKKLLLSDSGFYLCAWSVTTLITDTQYFGPGTRLTVL.